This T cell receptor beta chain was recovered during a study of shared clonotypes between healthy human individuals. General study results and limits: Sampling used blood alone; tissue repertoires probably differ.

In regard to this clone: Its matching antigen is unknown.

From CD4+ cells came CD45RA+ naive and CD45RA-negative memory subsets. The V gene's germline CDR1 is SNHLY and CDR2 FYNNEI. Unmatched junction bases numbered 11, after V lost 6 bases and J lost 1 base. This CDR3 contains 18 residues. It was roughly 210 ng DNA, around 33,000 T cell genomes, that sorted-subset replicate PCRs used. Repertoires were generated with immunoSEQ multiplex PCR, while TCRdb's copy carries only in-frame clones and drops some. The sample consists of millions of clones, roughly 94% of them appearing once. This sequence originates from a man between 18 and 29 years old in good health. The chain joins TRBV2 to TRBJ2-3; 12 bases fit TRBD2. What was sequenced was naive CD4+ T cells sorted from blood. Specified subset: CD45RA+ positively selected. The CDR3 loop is CASSLTSGGALGTDTQYF. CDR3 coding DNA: TGTGCCAGCAGCCTGACTAGCGGGGGAGCCTTGGGCACAGATACGCAGTATTTT.